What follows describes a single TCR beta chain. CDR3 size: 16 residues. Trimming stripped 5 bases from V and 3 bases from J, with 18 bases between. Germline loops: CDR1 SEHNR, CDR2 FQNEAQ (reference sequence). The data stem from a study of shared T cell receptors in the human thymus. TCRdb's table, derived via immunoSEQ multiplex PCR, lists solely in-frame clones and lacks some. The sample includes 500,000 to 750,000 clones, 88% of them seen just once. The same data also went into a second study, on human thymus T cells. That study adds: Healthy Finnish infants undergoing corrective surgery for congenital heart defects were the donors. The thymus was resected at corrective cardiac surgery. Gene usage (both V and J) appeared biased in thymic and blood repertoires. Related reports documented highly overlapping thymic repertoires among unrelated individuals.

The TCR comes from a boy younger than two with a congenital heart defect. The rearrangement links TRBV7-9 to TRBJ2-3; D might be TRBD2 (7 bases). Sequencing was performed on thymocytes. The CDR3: CASSILGRGRTDTQYF. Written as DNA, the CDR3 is TGTGCCAGCAGCATACTGGGGCGGGGGCGAACAGATACGCAGTATTTT.